This T cell receptor beta chain is drawn from a study of cytomegalovirus exposure and HLA in healthy donors. Study-wide findings and caveats: Per a prior analysis, the majority of TCR beta V segments were productive roughly 87% or roughly 30% of the time. Rarity marked most TCR sequences, yet some public TCRs occurred in many donors.

V lost 4 bases to trimming and J lost 0 bases; unmatched junction nucleotides: 3. The CDR3 has 14 residues. The germline gives CDR1 MNHEY, CDR2 SVGAGI. PCR employed 60 Vbeta and 13 Jbeta primers. Sequenced by immunoSEQ multiplex PCR; TCRdb stores in-frame clones only, minus some. The data show approximately 130,000 clones, with approximately 85% seen just once and 6% to 8% held by the top ten. Turning to this clone: The antigen is undetermined.

The sequence was collected from a woman aged 25-40 years in good health and CMV-seropositive. Sequenced sample: PBMCs. The chain employs TRBV6-5 and TRBJ2-7, with TRBD2 identical over 7 bases. DNA for the CDR3: TGTGCCAGCAGTTCTAGCGGAAGCTCCTACGAGCAGTACTTC. As protein: CASSSSGSSYEQYF.